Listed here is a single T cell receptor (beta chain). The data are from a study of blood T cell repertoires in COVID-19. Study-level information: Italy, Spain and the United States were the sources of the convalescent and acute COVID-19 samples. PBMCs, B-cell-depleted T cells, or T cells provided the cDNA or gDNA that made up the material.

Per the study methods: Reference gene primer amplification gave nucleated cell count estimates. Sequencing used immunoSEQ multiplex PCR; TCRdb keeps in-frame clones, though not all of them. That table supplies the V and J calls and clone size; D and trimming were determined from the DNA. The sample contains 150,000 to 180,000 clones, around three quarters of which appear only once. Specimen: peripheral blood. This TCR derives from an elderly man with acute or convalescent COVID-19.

The CDR3 loop is CASSLGLGQPLGTEAFF. DNA of the CDR3: TGTGCCAGCAGCTTAGGCTTAGGACAGCCCCTGGGGACTGAAGCTTTCTTT. The chain uses TRBV11-3 and TRBJ1-1; D is possibly TRBD1 (6 bases). Germline CDR1 is SGHNT and CDR2 is YENEEA. Deletions cut 1 base from V and 5 bases from J, with 20 bases between. This CDR3 region has 17 residues.